This T cell receptor beta chain was recorded in a study of T-cell memory formation after mild COVID-19. The sample holds a few counts of this clonotype. TCRdb analysed the 5' RACE reads with MiXCR anew, one entry per CDR3 protein. The table records 550,000 to 600,000 distinct CDR3 sequences, about 22% of them present only once. Germline CDR1 and CDR2: SGHRS and YFSETQ. The CDR3 has 15 residues. V was clipped by 4 bases and J by 6 bases; unmatched bases: 11. This receptor was taken from an adult woman who had mild COVID-19 (a few samples of this study predate the infection). Cell type and time point are not known. Sequencing input: PBMCs or a T cell subset sorted from them (not recorded which). This sequence joins TRBV5-1 and TRBJ1-1, with TRBD1 identical over 8 bases. CDR3 coding DNA: TGCGCCAGCAGCCTCCTCGACAGGGGAGGTGCTGAAGCTTTCTTT. This gives the protein CASSLLDRGGAEAFF.